This is a list of T cell receptor beta chains from one sample in a study of T cell repertoires in cytomegalovirus infection. A single record per CDR3 protein comes from TCRdb applying MiXCR to the reads. The table shows approximately 700,000 distinct CDR3 sequences, with 35% occurring only once. Specimen: PBMCs. These TCRs come from a human donor in good health (CMV status not recorded). Some clones in this sample may be carry-over from other donors' samples. The CDR3 runs from the conserved cysteine through the conserved F or W. D genes are given only for firm matches. Not all rows give a size; the values are once, few, many and, for expanded clones, a class.

V,size,D,J,CDR3,DNA
TRBV7-9,few,TRBD1,TRBJ2-3,CASSPTGEVTDTQYF,TGTGCCAGCAGCCCGACAGGGGAGGTCACAGATACGCAGTATTTT
TRBV7-2,NA,TRBD2,TRBJ2-5,CASSLGQGLPGGTQYF,TGTGCCAGCAGCCTGGGGCAGGGACTCCCGGGAGGGACCCAGTACTTC
TRBV20-1,NA,NA,TRBJ2-7,CSVLADTNEQYF,TGCAGTGTACTAGCTGACACCAACGAGCAGTACTTC
TRBV5-1,few,NA,TRBJ2-7,CASSPLTDTYEQYF,TGCGCCAGCAGCCCCCTGACAGACACCTACGAGCAGTACTTC
TRBV19,NA,NA,TRBJ2-1,CASKSGSTGGNEQFF,TGTGCCAGTAAGTCGGGATCGACAGGTGGCAATGAGCAGTTCTTC
TRBV7-8,NA,NA,TRBJ2-1,CASSSKIIPNEQFF,TGTGCCAGCAGCTCCAAAATAATCCCCAATGAGCAGTTCTTC
TRBV12-3/TRBV12-4,NA,TRBD2,TRBJ2-1,CASWLAGGPNEQFF,TGTGCCAGCTGGTTAGCGGGAGGGCCTAATGAGCAGTTCTTC
TRBV5-4,few,NA,TRBJ2-1,CATAPGGGEQFF,TGTGCCACCGCCCCAGGGGGGGGCGAGCAGTTCTTC
TRBV28,NA,NA,TRBJ1-2,CASRTMGTNYGYTF,TGTGCCAGCAGAACCATGGGGACTAACTATGGCTACACCTTC
TRBV12-3/TRBV12-4,NA,NA,TRBJ2-1,CASSLRLGSWQFF,TGTGCCAGCAGTTTAAGGTTGGGTAGCTGGCAGTTCTTC
TRBV20-1,NA,NA,TRBJ1-5,CSARGVGDTRSDGYQPQHF,TGCAGTGCTAGAGGTGTTGGGGACACCCGGTCGGATGGGTATCAGCCCCAGCATTTT
TRBV7-6,NA,TRBD2,TRBJ2-7,CASSRIAGGSTISSYEQYF,TGTGCCAGCAGCCGTATAGCGGGAGGGTCCACCATAAGCTCCTACGAGCAGTACTTC
TRBV7-2,many,NA,TRBJ1-1,CASSSSWAVGTEAFF,TGTGCCAGCAGCTCTTCTTGGGCCGTAGGGACTGAAGCTTTCTTT
TRBV19,few,NA,TRBJ2-1,CASSSSSSYNEQFF,TGTGCCAGTAGTAGCTCAAGCTCCTACAATGAGCAGTTCTTC
TRBV11-2,few,NA,TRBJ2-3,CASSLDRRSGSTDTQYF,TGTGCCAGCAGCTTAGATCGTCGTAGCGGAAGCACAGATACGCAGTATTTT
TRBV7-8,NA,TRBD1,TRBJ1-5,CASSLWQGGRRSNQPQHF,TGTGCCAGCAGCTTATGGCAGGGGGGGCGTAGGTCAAATCAGCCCCAGCATTTT
TRBV10-3,NA,TRBD1,TRBJ2-5,CAIRAGGESETQYF,TGTGCCATCAGGGCAGGGGGCGAATCGGAGACCCAGTACTTC
TRBV20-1,few,TRBD1,TRBJ1-6,CSARAPQGAVSPLHF,TGCAGTGCTAGAGCACCACAGGGGGCGGTTTCACCCCTCCACTTT
TRBV4-1,few,NA,TRBJ1-1,CASSQAGSDTEAFF,TGCGCCAGCAGCCAAGCGGGGTCAGACACTGAAGCTTTCTTT
TRBV20-1,few,NA,TRBJ1-2,CSAGQGNYGYTF,TGCAGTGCTGGGCAGGGAAACTATGGCTACACCTTC
TRBV29-1,NA,NA,TRBJ2-3,CSASPASSDTQYF,TGCAGCGCCAGCCCCGCCAGTTCCGATACGCAGTATTTT
TRBV11-2,NA,NA,TRBJ2-3,CASSFATRRTDTQYF,TGTGCCAGCAGTTTCGCGACACGGCGCACAGATACGCAGTATTTT
TRBV7-2,many,NA,TRBJ2-7,CASSLAGTPHEQYF,TGTGCCAGCAGCTTAGCTGGAACCCCCCACGAGCAGTACTTC
TRBV7-8,many,NA,TRBJ1-1,CASSLPGARVAFF,TGTGCCAGCAGCCTCCCGGGGGCCCGGGTAGCTTTCTTT
TRBV20-1,NA,TRBD2,TRBJ2-5,CSAQREGIPETRYF,TGCAGTGCTCAGCGGGAGGGCATTCCAGAGACCCGGTACTTC
TRBV7-2,many,NA,TRBJ1-6,CASSLVWGSNSPLHF,TGTGCCAGCAGCTTAGTATGGGGTTCTAATTCACCCCTCCACTTT
TRBV6-6,few,TRBD1,TRBJ2-7,CASSRLLDRAYSEQYF,TGTGCCAGCAGCCGCCTTTTGGACAGGGCCTACTCTGAGCAGTACTTC
TRBV7-8,many,NA,TRBJ1-1,CASSLRVGGHEAFF,TGTGCCAGCAGCTTAAGGGTTGGGGGTCATGAAGCTTTCTTT
TRBV15,once,NA,TRBJ1-1,CATSRSGPTSTEAFF,TGTGCCACCAGCAGATCCGGACCCACGAGCACTGAAGCTTTCTTT
TRBV27,few,NA,TRBJ2-6,CASSPLFVDSSGANVLTF,TGTGCCAGCAGTCCCCTCTTCGTGGATTCCTCTGGGGCCAACGTCCTGACTTTC
TRBV28,NA,TRBD2,TRBJ2-1,CASSPGTKPYNEQFF,TGTGCCAGCAGCCCCGGGACTAAACCCTACAATGAGCAGTTCTTC
TRBV7-6,many,NA,TRBJ2-1,CASSLDGVEWGEQFF,TGTGCCAGCAGCTTAGACGGGGTAGAATGGGGTGAGCAGTTCTTC
TRBV7-9,NA,NA,TRBJ2-1,CASREGLLGTNEQFF,TGTGCCAGCAGAGAGGGACTCTTAGGGACAAATGAGCAGTTCTTC
TRBV7-6,NA,NA,TRBJ2-7,CASSLTGQITTYEQYF,TGTGCCAGCAGCTTAACTGGCCAGATAACTACCTACGAGCAGTACTTC
TRBV7-2,few,NA,TRBJ1-1,CASSYRQTSEAFF,TGTGCCAGCAGCTACCGACAGACCAGTGAAGCTTTCTTT
TRBV6-6,NA,TRBD1,TRBJ1-2,CASSLWTGGGGYTF,TGTGCCAGCAGCCTTTGGACAGGGGGAGGTGGCTACACCTTC
TRBV29-1,NA,NA,TRBJ2-7,CSVEGTETYEQYF,TGCAGCGTTGAAGGGACGGAAACCTACGAGCAGTACTTC
TRBV28,many,NA,TRBJ1-5,CASSPIRDSQHF,TGTGCCAGCAGTCCTATCAGAGATTCCCAGCATTTT
TRBV7-2,NA,TRBD2,TRBJ2-3,CARSPGLAGGPQYF,TGTGCCAGAAGCCCGGGACTAGCGGGGGGCCCGCAGTATTTT
TRBV7-6,NA,NA,TRBJ1-2,CASSLLTDYHYGYTF,TGTGCCAGCAGCTTGCTGACGGACTACCATTACGGCTACACCTTC
TRBV28,few,NA,TRBJ1-6,CASSFVEVTRSPLHF,TGTGCCAGCAGTTTTGTGGAAGTAACACGTTCACCCCTCCACTTT
TRBV5-1,NA,TRBD1,TRBJ1-2,CASSSRTGLGSYGYTF,TGCGCCAGCAGCTCGAGGACAGGCTTAGGTTCCTATGGCTACACCTTC
TRBV7-2,once,TRBD2,TRBJ2-6,CASSLVAGAGANVLTF,TGTGCCAGCAGCTTAGTTGCGGGGGCTGGGGCCAACGTCCTGACTTTC
TRBV7-2,few,NA,TRBJ2-6,CASSSNGVGANVLTF,TGTGCCAGCAGTTCAAATGGGGTTGGGGCCAACGTCCTGACTTTC
TRBV11-1,NA,NA,TRBJ2-7,CASSLRSGGNYEQYF,TGTGCCAGCAGCTTAAGGTCTGGGGGGAACTACGAGCAGTACTTC
TRBV3-1,once,NA,TRBJ2-4,CASSQATFKNIQYF,TGTGCCAGCAGCCAAGCGACATTTAAAAACATTCAGTACTTC
TRBV20-1,NA,NA,TRBJ2-5,CSAPTRGRQETQYF,TGCAGTGCCCCGACGCGCGGTAGGCAAGAGACCCAGTACTTC
TRBV10-3,once,NA,TRBJ2-7,CAIRVGGGYEQYF,TGTGCCATCAGGGTCGGGGGCGGATACGAGCAGTACTTC
TRBV20-1,few,TRBD2,TRBJ2-3,CSAQIVSGRGSDTQYF,TGCAGTGCTCAGATCGTAAGCGGGAGAGGGTCAGATACGCAGTATTTT
TRBV15,NA,NA,TRBJ1-4,CATSLWGGMPTTNEKLFF,TGTGCCACCAGCCTTTGGGGGGGGATGCCGACAACTAATGAAAAACTGTTTTTT
TRBV28,NA,NA,TRBJ2-2,CASRTIRLGGGELFF,TGTGCCAGCAGGACCATCAGACTAGGGGGAGGGGAGCTGTTTTTT
TRBV6-5,NA,NA,TRBJ2-4,CASSYSATSPKNIQYF,TGTGCCAGCAGTTACTCGGCGACTTCTCCTAAAAACATTCAGTACTTC
TRBV7-9,NA,TRBD1,TRBJ1-4,CASSSDRGWGNEKLFF,TGTGCCAGCAGCTCGGACAGGGGATGGGGTAATGAAAAACTGTTTTTT